These 8 T cell receptor beta chains were all obtained from the same sample, sequenced in a study of blood T cell repertoires in COVID-19. The method was immunoSEQ multiplex PCR; TCRdb's version includes in-frame clones alone and lacks a portion of them. Among a few hundred thousand clones listed, 85% to 90% were seen once. What was sequenced was PBMCs or T cells enriched from blood (not recorded which). Every receptor here comes from a man aged 18 to 30 who had recovered from COVID-19.

The chain is built from TRBV19 and TRBJ1-5; D is undetermined. The CDR3 sequence is 14 residues long. Germline V CDR1 and CDR2: LNHDA, SQIVND (reference sequence). The ends were cut back, 7 bases at V and 1 base at J, with 11 bases in the middle. The CDR3 reads CASTKEESNQPQHF. The CDR3 DNA reads TGTGCCAGTACCAAGGAGGAGAGCAATCAGCCCCAGCATTTT.

The rearrangement joins TRBV15 to TRBJ2-7; tentative D call: TRBD1 (5 bases). The CDR3 is made up of 15 amino acids. V was shortened by 1 base and J by 3 bases, with 13 bases between the two germline ends. In germline, CDR1 is LNHNV, CDR2 YYDKDF (reference sequence). This CDR3 reads CATSRVQGLGYEQYF. CDR3 nucleotides: TGTGCCACCAGCAGAGTCCAGGGATTGGGCTACGAGCAGTACTTC.

This rearrangement joins TRBV7-2 to TRBJ1-1; D call uncertain. CDR3 length: 9 residues. The germline V gene has CDR1 SGHTA and CDR2 FQGNSA. V lost 4 bases and J 8 bases, leaving 2 bases between the germline ends. For the CDR3, the DNA is TGTGCCAGCAGCTCGGAAGCTTTCTTT. As protein: CASSSEAFF.

The J gene is TRBJ1-2, the V gene TRBV7-9; D is unresolved. V dropped 4 bases and J dropped 4 bases, with 16 bases sitting between them. Germline-derived CDR1 and CDR2 are SEHNR and FQNEAQ (reference sequence). The CDR3 runs to 15 residues. CDR3 nucleotide sequence: TGTGCCAGCAGCTCGGGTGTAAGCTCCTTCTATGGCTACACCTTC. The encoded protein is CASSSGVSSFYGYTF. Based on the CDR3 plus reference TRBV7-9 and TRBJ1-2, the full variable domain is DTGVSQNPRHKITKRGQNVTFRCDPISEHNRLYWYRQTLGQGPEFLTYFQNEAQLEKSRLLSDRFSAERPKGSFSTLEIQRTEQGDSAMYLCASSSGVSSFYGYTFGSGTRLTVV.

The CDR3 protein is CATVGQGALGSPLHF. In DNA form, the CDR3 reads TGTGCCACAGTTGGGCAGGGGGCTCTAGGGTCACCCCTCCACTTT. This rearrangement joins TRBV2 to TRBJ1-6, with TRBD1 identical over 8 bases. V trimming: 10 bases; J trimming: 10 bases; junction bases outside the gene matches: 15. The germline CDR1 and CDR2 sequences are SNHLY and FYNNEI. The CDR3 runs 15 residues.

CDR3 amino acids: CSASDIRGNQPQHF. CDR3 in DNA: TGCAGTGCTAGTGATATTCGGGGCAATCAGCCCCAGCATTTT. This chain uses TRBV20-1 with TRBJ1-5; D is unresolved. The CDR3 totals 14 residues. The V gene lost 3 bases and the J gene lost 2 bases, with 11 bases spanning the gap. Germline CDR1 is DFQATT and CDR2 is SNEGSKA (reference sequence).

This clone is a singleton in its sample. The chain links TRBV19 to TRBJ1-5; tentatively, D is TRBD1 (6 bases). V shed 6 bases and J shed 0 bases, with 12 bases lying between them. The CDR3 sequence is 15 residues long. The germline V gene encodes CDR1 LNHDA and CDR2 SQIVND (reference sequence). CDR3 DNA: TGTGCCAGTAGGACGACAGGCTATAGCAATCAGCCCCAGCATTTT. Its translation: CASRTTGYSNQPQHF. Using reference TRBV19 and TRBJ1-5 for the parts outside the CDR3, the full variable domain is DGGITQSPKYLFRKEGQNVTLSCEQNLNHDAMYWYRQDPGQGLRLIYYSQIVNDFQKGDIAEGYSVSREKKESFPLTVTSAQKNPTAFYLCASRTTGYSNQPQHFGDGTRLSIL.

The chain is built from TRBV30 and TRBJ2-3, with a tentative D call TRBD1 (6 bases). The CDR3 is made up of 12 amino acids. Trimming left V 4 bases short and J 2 bases short, with 7 bases between. Germline V lookup: CDR1 GTSNPN, CDR2 SVGIG (reference sequence). CDR3 sequence: CAWTGVTDTQYF. The CDR3 DNA is TGTGCCTGGACAGGGGTCACAGATACGCAGTATTTT.